One sample yielded the 14 T cell receptor beta chains listed below, sequenced in a study of cytomegalovirus exposure and HLA in healthy donors. Amplification used 60 Vbeta primers and 13 Jbeta primers. Produced via immunoSEQ multiplex PCR; TCRdb's table is partial and in-frame only. There are about 160,000 clones in the sample; more than 75% occur only once, and roughly 2.1% lies in the top ten. Sequenced input: PBMCs. These TCRs come from a man between 18 and 35 years old in good health and CMV-seropositive.

As for this clone: The junction shows a germline mismatch at one end, possibly a read error. The gene calls are TRBV7-9 and TRBJ1-2, with 9 bases identical to TRBD1. CDR1 is SEHNR, CDR2 FQNEAQ, per germline (reference sequence). CDR3 length equals 14 residues. The CDR3 nucleotides read TGTGCCAGCAGCTTAGGGGGACAGGGCGGCTTACTCCTCTTC. Its translation: CASSLGGQGGLLLF.

The chain uses TRBV5-1 and TRBJ1-1; the D gene is possibly TRBD1 (5 bases). The germline CDR1 and CDR2 sequences are SGHRS and YFSETQ. The V end was cut by 0 bases, the J end by 0 bases, with 15 bases between. The CDR3 has 17 residues. CDR3 in DNA: TGCGCCAGCAGCTTGGCCGGCGGGGGGTGGTTGAACACTGAAGCTTTCTTT. This gives the protein CASSLAGGGWLNTEAFF.

The gene calls are TRBV2 and TRBJ1-5; TRBD1 aligns across 7 bases. CDR3 size: 14 residues. Germline CDR1 is SNHLY and CDR2 is FYNNEI. Trimming at V came to 3 bases and at J to 8 bases, leaving 7 bases not matched to a gene. Here the CDR3 DNA reads TGTGCCAGCAGTGATCGGAGGGGGCGGGAGCCCCAGCATTTT. Translation: CASSDRRGREPQHF.

The chain uses TRBV6-5 and TRBJ2-5; TRBD1 is a possible D gene (5 bases). The J call may not be correct, given that the DNA end is closer to TRBJ2-7. This CDR3 region has 15 residues. Germline V gives CDR1 MNHEY, CDR2 SVGAGI. The CDR3 region is CASGRGMDTPYEQYF. The CDR3 bases are TGTGCCAGCGGAAGGGGTATGGACACTCCCTACGAGCAGTACTTC.

This sequence joins TRBV5-1 and TRBJ1-1; no firm D call. CDR3 length: 14 residues. Per the germline V gene, CDR1 is SGHRS and CDR2 is YFSETQ. V shed 1 base and J shed 4 bases, with 11 bases lying between them. CDR3 nucleotides: TGCGCCAGCAGCTTGAATGCAGGCTCCACTGAAGCTTTCTTT. Its translation is CASSLNAGSTEAFF.

This chain joins TRBV5-5 and TRBJ1-1, with 7 bases aligning to TRBD1. This CDR3 comprises 14 residues. In germline, CDR1 is SGHKS, CDR2 YYEKEE (reference sequence). Trimming took 1 base from V and 4 from J; bases not matched to a gene: 4. The DNA of the CDR3 is TGTGCCAGCAGCTTGAGGGCAGGGGGCACTGAAGCTTTCTTT. Protein sequence: CASSLRAGGTEAFF.

J is TRBJ2-3 and V is TRBV5-1; the D gene is possibly TRBD1 (6 bases). V shed 2 bases and J shed 2 bases, with 12 bases lying between them. The CDR3 runs 15 residues. Germline V gives CDR1 SGHRS, CDR2 YFSETQ. The CDR3 loop is CASSLGGSPTDTQYF. CDR3 coding DNA: TGCGCCAGCAGCTTAGGGGGATCCCCCACAGATACGCAGTATTTT.

The chain combines TRBV5-6 with TRBJ1-2; 10 nucleotides line up with TRBD1. The CDR3 spans 16 residues. The trim removed 6 bases at V and 2 bases at J, leaving 10 bases unmatched. CDR1 is SGHDT and CDR2 is YYEEEE in the germline V gene. CDR3 nucleotide sequence: TGTGCCAGCACATCCGGGACAGGGGTCGAGAACTATGGCTACACCTTC. Amino acid sequence: CASTSGTGVENYGYTF. Variable domain in full (rest from reference TRBV5-6 and TRBJ1-2): DAGVTQSPTHLIKTRGQQVTLRCSPKSGHDTVSWYQQALGQGPQFIFQYYEEEERQRGNFPDRFSGHQFPNYSSELNVNALLLGDSALYLCASTSGTGVENYGYTFGSGTRLTVV.

The V gene is TRBV4-3, the J gene TRBJ1-1; possible D gene TRBD1, 5 bases. This CDR3 contains 15 residues. Germline CDR1 and CDR2: LGHNA and YSLEER. Trimming took 1 base from V and 5 from J, leaving 14 bases between them. This CDR3 is CASSQVSQGGTEAFF. CDR3 in DNA: TGCGCCAGCAGCCAAGTTAGTCAGGGAGGGACTGAAGCTTTCTTT.

This sequence joins TRBV19 and TRBJ1-4; no clear D. The germline V gene has CDR1 LNHDA and CDR2 SQIVND (reference sequence). The CDR3 extends over 14 amino acids. With 5 bases removed from V and 1 base from J, the gap between germline ends came to 8 bases. The CDR3 loop reads CASSVGETNEKLFF. Here the CDR3 DNA reads TGTGCCAGTAGTGTCGGTGAAACTAATGAAAAACTGTTTTTT.

This clone was detected many times. V usage is TRBV6-1 and J usage is TRBJ2-1; D unresolved. The ends were cut back, 1 base at V and 5 bases at J, with 6 bases in the middle. This CDR3 is built from 13 residues. Germline-derived CDR1 and CDR2 are MNHNS and SASEGT. The CDR3 DNA reads as TGTGCCAGCAGTGAAGGAAACAACAATGAGCAGTTCTTC. Residues: CASSEGNNNEQFF.

The table lists this clone with a count of one. V and J are TRBV7-2 and TRBJ2-7; no clear D. Germline CDR1 and CDR2: SGHTA and FQGNSA. Deletions cut 0 bases from V and 3 bases from J, with 15 bases between. The CDR3 covers 16 residues. CDR3 amino acids: CASSLALVGRNYEQYF. CDR3 nucleotide sequence: TGTGCCAGCAGCTTAGCTCTCGTGGGCCGGAACTACGAGCAGTACTTC.

The rearrangement uses TRBV7-9 and TRBJ2-3; 9 bases match TRBD1. The V and J ends lost 1 base and 7 bases, in that order; junction bases with no gene match: 9. Germline values: CDR1 SEHNR, CDR2 FQNEAQ (reference sequence). This CDR3 contains 16 residues. CDR3 sequence (DNA): TGTGCCAGCAGCTTAGTTACAGGGGGCGCGGGAAATACGCAGTATTTT. Translation: CASSLVTGGAGNTQYF.

The rearrangement uses TRBV9 and TRBJ2-3; 13 bases fit TRBD2. V shed 4 bases, J shed 2 bases, and the junction held 7 bases outside the gene matches. Germline CDR1 and CDR2: SGDLS and YYNGEE. This CDR3 has 17 amino acids. CDR3 residues: CASSFGLAGANTDTQYF. As DNA, the CDR3 is TGTGCCAGCAGCTTCGGACTAGCGGGGGCCAACACAGATACGCAGTATTTT.